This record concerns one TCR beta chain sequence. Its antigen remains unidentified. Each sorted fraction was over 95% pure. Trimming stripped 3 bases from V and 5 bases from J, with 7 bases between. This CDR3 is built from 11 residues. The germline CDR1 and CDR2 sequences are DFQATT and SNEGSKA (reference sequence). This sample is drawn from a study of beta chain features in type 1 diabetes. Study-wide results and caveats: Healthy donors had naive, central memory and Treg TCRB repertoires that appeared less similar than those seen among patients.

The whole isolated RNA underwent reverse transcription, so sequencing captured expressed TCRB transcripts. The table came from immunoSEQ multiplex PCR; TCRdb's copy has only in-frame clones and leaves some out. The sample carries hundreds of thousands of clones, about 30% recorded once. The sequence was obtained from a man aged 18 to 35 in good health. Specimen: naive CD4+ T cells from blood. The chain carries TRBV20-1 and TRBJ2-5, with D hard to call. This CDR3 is CSARGLETQYF. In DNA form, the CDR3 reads TGCAGTGCTAGGGGTCTCGAGACCCAGTACTTC.